This section outlines one TCR beta chain sequence together with its context. The sample originates from a study of blood T cells in healthy people across ages. CDR3 length equals 14 residues. Germline CDR1 reads MNHNY; CDR2 reads SVGAGI (reference sequence). V was pared by 5 bases and J by 2 bases, with 12 bases between. A second PCR, run for roughly 7 to 11 cycles, used a sample-barcoded 5' primer plus a J-beta primer mix. One entry per CDR3 protein results from TCRdb running MiXCR on the 5' RACE reads. This sample has 2 million or so distinct CDR3 sequences; around half occur once, and the top ten carry approximately 2.1%.

The specimen sequenced was blood. This clonotype was sampled from a woman aged 40 to 50 in good health. The chain employs TRBV6-6 and TRBJ1-2; no definite D call. In nucleotides, the CDR3 is TGTGCCAGCAGTCTCTCCGTGGGAAACTATGGCTACACCTTC. As protein: CASSLSVGNYGYTF.